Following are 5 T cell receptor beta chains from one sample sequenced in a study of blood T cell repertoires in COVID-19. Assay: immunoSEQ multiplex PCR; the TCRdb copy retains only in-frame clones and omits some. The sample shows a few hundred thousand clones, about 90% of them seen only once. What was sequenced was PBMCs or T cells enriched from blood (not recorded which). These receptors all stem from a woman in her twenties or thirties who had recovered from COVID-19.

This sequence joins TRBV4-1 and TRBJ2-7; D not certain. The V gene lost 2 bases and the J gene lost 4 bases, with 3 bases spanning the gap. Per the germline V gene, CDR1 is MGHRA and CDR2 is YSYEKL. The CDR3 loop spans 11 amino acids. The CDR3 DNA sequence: TGCGCCAGCAGCCAACTGTACGAGCAGTACTTC. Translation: CASSQLYEQYF.

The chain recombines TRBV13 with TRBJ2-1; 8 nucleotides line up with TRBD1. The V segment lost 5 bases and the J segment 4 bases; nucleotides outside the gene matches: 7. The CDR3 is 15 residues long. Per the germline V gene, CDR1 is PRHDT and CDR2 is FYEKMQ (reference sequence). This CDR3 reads CASSQRQGSYNEQFF. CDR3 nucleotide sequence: TGTGCCAGCAGCCAGAGACAGGGGTCATACAATGAGCAGTTCTTC.

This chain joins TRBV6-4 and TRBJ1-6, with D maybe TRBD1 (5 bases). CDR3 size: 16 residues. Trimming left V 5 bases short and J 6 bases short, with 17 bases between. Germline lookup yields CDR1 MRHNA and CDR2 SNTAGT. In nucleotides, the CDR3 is TGTGCCAGCAGTCCTCGGGGGGGGTCGGGTAATTCACCCCTCCACTTT. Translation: CASSPRGGSGNSPLHF.

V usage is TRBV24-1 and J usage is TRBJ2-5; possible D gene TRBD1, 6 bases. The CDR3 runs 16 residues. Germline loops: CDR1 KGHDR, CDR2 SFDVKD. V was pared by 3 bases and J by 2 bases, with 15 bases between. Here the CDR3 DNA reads TGTGCCACCAGTGATGAAGATACAGGGCTTCAAGAGACCCAGTACTTC. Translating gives CATSDEDTGLQETQYF.

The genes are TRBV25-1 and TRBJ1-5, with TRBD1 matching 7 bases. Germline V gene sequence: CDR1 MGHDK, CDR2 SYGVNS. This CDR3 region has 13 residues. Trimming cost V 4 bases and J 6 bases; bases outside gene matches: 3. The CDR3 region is CASSGQGGQPQHF. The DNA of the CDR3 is TGTGCCAGCAGTGGACAGGGTGGTCAGCCCCAGCATTTT.